The T cell receptor beta chain described here comes from a study of T cells expressing NK-cell markers. Findings of the study overall: About six donors carried dominant NKG2C+ clonotypes that made up 1.0-7.0% of their CD8+ T cells. Topping the CD3+CD56-NKG2C+ fraction as well were these clonotypes, in a handful of donors.

A word on this clonotype: Its antigen is unidentified.

TCRdb reworked the 5' RACE reads into one entry per CDR3 protein, no DNA. The sample's table shows roughly 150,000 distinct CDR3 sequences. The sample was blood T cells: a sorted CD56 or NKG2C T cell subset, CD4+ or CD8+ T cells, or bulk PBMC T cells (not recorded which). This sequence originates from a man aged 18-69 years in good health.

The CDR3 protein is CASSLDSLWSTEAFF. V usage is TRBV3-1 and J usage is TRBJ1-1; checking the TCRdb D call of TRBD1 is not possible without DNA. Germline V lookup: CDR1 LGHDT, CDR2 YNNKEL (reference sequence). The CDR3 runs 15 residues.